The entry that follows covers one TCR beta chain sequence. Its antigen remains unidentified. The data derive from a study of shared clonotypes between healthy human individuals. The repertoire was sequenced with immunoSEQ multiplex PCR; TCRdb's copy has only in-frame clones and lacks some. The sample has more than 2 million clones, about 95% seen once. Naivety among CD8 cells was defined by CD45RO negativity and positive CCR7 selection, thereby excluding terminally differentiated effector memory CD45RA+ cells. Study-level results: When naive CD4 clonotypes were compared across several donors, around 5% were shared.

The clonotype originates from a young man in good health. Sequenced input: naive CD8+ T cells sorted from blood.

The CDR3 spells CASNDVGGYTF. CDR3 in DNA: TGTGCCAGCAATGACGTGGGTGGCTACACCTTC. The chain employs TRBV25-1 and TRBJ1-2; D unresolved. Germline V gene data show CDR1 as MGHDK and CDR2 as SYGVNS. This CDR3 region has 11 residues. V was cut by 7 bases and J by 7 bases, with 10 bases left in between.